This T cell receptor (beta chain) was recorded in a study of cytomegalovirus exposure and HLA in healthy donors. The PCR had 60 Vbeta and 13 Jbeta primers. Here immunoSEQ multiplex PCR was the method, and the copy in TCRdb shows in-frame clones only, minus some. The profile shows around 200,000 clones, 79% of them singletons. This clone was seen once. Sequences were obtained from PBMCs. The receptor was isolated from a young woman in good health and CMV-seropositive.

The chain's CDR3 is CASSGQGHQPQHF. The DNA for the CDR3 is TGTGCCAGCAGTGGACAGGGGCATCAGCCCCAGCATTTT. The V call is TRBV25-1, the J call TRBJ1-5, with 8 bases matching TRBD1. The CDR3 is 13 amino acids. The trim removed 4 bases at V and 5 bases at J, leaving 1 base unmatched. The germline V gene encodes CDR1 MGHDK and CDR2 SYGVNS.